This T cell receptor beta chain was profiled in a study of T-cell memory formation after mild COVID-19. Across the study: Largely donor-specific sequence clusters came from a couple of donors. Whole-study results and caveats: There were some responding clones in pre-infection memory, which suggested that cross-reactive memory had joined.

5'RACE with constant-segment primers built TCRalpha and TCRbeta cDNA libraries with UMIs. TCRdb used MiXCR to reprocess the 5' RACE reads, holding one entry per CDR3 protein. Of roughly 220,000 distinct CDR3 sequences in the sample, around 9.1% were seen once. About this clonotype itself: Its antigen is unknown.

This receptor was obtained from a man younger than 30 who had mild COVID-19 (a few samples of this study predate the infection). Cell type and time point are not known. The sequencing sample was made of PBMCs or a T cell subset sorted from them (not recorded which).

The CDR3: CASSEGLRGDTQYF. The DNA of the CDR3 is TGTGCCAGCAGTGAGGGACTCAGGGGGGATACGCAGTATTTT. The chain employs TRBV2 and TRBJ2-3, with a weak D call TRBD1 (7 bases). The germline V gene encodes CDR1 SNHLY and CDR2 FYNNEI. Deletions cut 3 bases from V and 6 bases from J, with 13 bases between. The CDR3 has 14 amino acids.